This T cell receptor (beta chain) stems from a study of T cells in localized non-small cell lung cancer. Notes on the study in general: Since sequencing was restricted to only one region of the tumor, intratumor heterogeneity remains a possibility. Uninvolved nearby lung showed the greatest T cell clonality, exceeding that found in tumor.

Germline CDR1 SGHTA, CDR2 FQGNSA. Trimming cost V 4 bases and J 4 bases, with 15 bases left between them. CDR3 length equals 15 residues. For this clone: Its antigen is currently unknown.

Sequencing used immunoSEQ multiplex PCR; TCRdb keeps in-frame clones, though not all of them. The data contain about 34,000 clones, 85% to 95% of them singletons. Material: peripheral blood, obtained before any cancer treatment. The origin of this receptor is a female donor aged 60 or older with stage I lung adenocarcinoma. This rearrangement joins TRBV7-2 to TRBJ2-3; perhaps D is TRBD1 or TRBD2 (6 bases each). The DNA for the CDR3 is TGTGCCAGCAGCTCCAGGGGACTGCGACCAGATACGCAGTATTTT. This encodes CASSSRGLRPDTQYF.